This TCR beta chain was found in a study of blood T cell repertoires in COVID-19. The CDR3 spans 13 residues. The V and J ends lost 0 bases and 2 bases respectively, with 4 bases between them. Germline V lookup: CDR1 LGHDT, CDR2 YNNKEL (reference sequence). Profiled with immunoSEQ multiplex PCR; TCRdb holds only in-frame clones, not every one. The repertoire holds 55,000 to 65,000 clones, with around 87% as singletons. This clonotype was sampled from a man aged 55 to 70 with active or convalescent COVID-19. The sample comprised peripheral blood. The chain joins TRBV3-1 (or the pseudogene TRBV3-2) to TRBJ2-5, with D hard to call. CDR3 sequence reads: CASSQDRQETQYF. As DNA, the CDR3 is TGTGCCAGCAGCCAAGACAGGCAAGAGACCCAGTACTTC.